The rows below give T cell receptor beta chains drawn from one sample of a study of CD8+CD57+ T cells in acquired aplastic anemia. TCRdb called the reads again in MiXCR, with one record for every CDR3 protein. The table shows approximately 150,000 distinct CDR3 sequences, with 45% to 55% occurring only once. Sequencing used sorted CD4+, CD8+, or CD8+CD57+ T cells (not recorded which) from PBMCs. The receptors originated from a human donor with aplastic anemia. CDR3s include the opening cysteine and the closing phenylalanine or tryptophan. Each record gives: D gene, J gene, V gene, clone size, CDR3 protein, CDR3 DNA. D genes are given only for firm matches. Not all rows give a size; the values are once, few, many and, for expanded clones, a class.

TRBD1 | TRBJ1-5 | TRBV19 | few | CASSSQGNQPQHF | TGTGCCAGTAGTTCACAGGGGAATCAGCCCCAGCATTTT
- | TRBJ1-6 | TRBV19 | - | CATRTESNSPLHF | TGTGCCACCCGGACGGAGAGTAATTCACCCCTCCACTTT
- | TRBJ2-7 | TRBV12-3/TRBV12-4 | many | CASSLGQPSYEQYF | TGTGCCAGCAGTTTAGGACAGCCCTCCTACGAGCAGTACTTC
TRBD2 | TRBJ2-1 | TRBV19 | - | CASGIDPPGGWRGEQFF | TGTGCCAGTGGTATAGACCCCCCGGGAGGGTGGAGGGGTGAGCAGTTCTTC
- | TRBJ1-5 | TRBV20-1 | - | CSARDWNREHQPQHF | TGCAGTGCTAGAGATTGGAACAGGGAGCATCAGCCCCAGCATTTT
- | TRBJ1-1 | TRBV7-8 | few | CASSPKRGNTEAFF | TGTGCCAGCAGCCCCAAGAGGGGGAACACTGAAGCTTTCTTT
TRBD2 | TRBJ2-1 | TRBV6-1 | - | CASSGSGGYNEHFF | TGTGCCAGCAGTGGTAGCGGGGGCTACAATGAGCATTTCTTC
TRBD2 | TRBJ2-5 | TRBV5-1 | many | CASSQTSGGSRVETQYF | TGCGCCAGCAGCCAGACTAGCGGGGGTTCGCGGGTGGAGACCCAGTACTTC
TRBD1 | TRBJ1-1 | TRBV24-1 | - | CATIYRTGMNTEAFF | TGTGCCACCATTTACAGGACAGGGATGAACACTGAAGCTTTCTTT
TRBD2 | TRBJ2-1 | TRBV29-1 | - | CSVDWAGATHYNEQFF | TGCAGCGTTGATTGGGCGGGAGCAACCCATTACAATGAGCAGTTCTTC
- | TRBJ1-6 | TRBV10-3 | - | CASSYLSALHF | TGTGCCAGCAGTTACCTCTCGGCCCTCCACTTT
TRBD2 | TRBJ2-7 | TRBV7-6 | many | CASSRGTSGESYEQYF | TGTGCCAGCAGCCGGGGGACTAGCGGGGAATCCTACGAGCAGTACTTC
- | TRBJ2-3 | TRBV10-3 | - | CAISAGTLGNQGQYF | TGTGCCATCAGTGCCGGAACGTTGGGAAATCAGGGGCAGTATTTT
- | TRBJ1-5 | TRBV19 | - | CASSLGYGNQPQHF | TGTGCCAGTAGTTTGGGGTATGGGAATCAGCCCCAGCATTTT
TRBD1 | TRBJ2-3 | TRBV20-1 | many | CSAPFRTGGGTDTQYF | TGCAGTGCCCCGTTTAGGACAGGGGGCGGCACAGATACGCAGTATTTT
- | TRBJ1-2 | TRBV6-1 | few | CASSEPPRGRIYGYTF | TGTGCCAGCAGTGAACCTCCCAGGGGAAGGATATACGGCTACACCTTC
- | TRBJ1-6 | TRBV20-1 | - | CSAVKGDGSPLHF | TGCAGTGCCGTCAAGGGTGACGGATCACCCCTCCACTTT
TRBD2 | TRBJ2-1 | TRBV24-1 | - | CATSEGGLAATYNEQFF | TGTGCCACCAGTGAAGGGGGACTAGCGGCGACTTACAATGAGCAGTTCTTC
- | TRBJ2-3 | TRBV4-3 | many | CASSPQSGDTDTQYF | TGCGCCAGCAGCCCACAAAGTGGGGACACAGATACGCAGTATTTT
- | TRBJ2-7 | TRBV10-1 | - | CANNDKSGDLEQYF | TGCGCCAACAACGACAAATCGGGGGACCTCGAGCAGTACTTC
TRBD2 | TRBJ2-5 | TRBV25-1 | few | CASSRPAGEAETQYF | TGTGCCAGCAGTCGACCAGCGGGAGAGGCAGAGACCCAGTACTTC
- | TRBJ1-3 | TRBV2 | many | CASRGEGGSSGNTIYF | TGTGCCAGCCGGGGAGAGGGCGGGAGCTCTGGAAACACCATATATTTT
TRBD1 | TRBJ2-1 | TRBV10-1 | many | CASSEEGASYNEQFF | TGCGCCAGCAGTGAGGAGGGGGCGTCTTACAATGAGCAGTTCTTC
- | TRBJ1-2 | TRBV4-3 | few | CASSQDRFGQTSGYTF | TGCGCCAGCAGCCAAGATCGCTTTGGACAGACTTCTGGCTACACCTTC
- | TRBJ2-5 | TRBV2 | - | CASYSRGRETQYF | TGTGCCAGCTACTCCCGGGGACGAGAGACCCAGTACTTC
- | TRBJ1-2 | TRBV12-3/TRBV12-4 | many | CASSFREYGYTF | TGTGCCAGCAGTTTCAGGGAATATGGCTACACCTTC
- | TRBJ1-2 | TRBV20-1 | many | CSAAGTGYGYTF | TGCAGTGCCGCCGGGACGGGCTATGGCTACACCTTC
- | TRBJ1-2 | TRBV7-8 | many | CASSAHLQGNYGYTF | TGTGCCAGCAGCGCCCACCTTCAGGGGAACTATGGCTACACCTTC
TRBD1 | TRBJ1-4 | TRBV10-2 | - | CASSRGRDEKLFF | TGCGCCAGCAGCAGGGGGCGTGATGAAAAACTGTTTTTT
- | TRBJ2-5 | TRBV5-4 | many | CASSLAGFQETQYF | TGTGCCAGCAGCTTGGCCGGGTTCCAAGAGACCCAGTACTTC
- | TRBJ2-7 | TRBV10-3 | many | CAISGTAVGVGEQYF | TGTGCCATCAGTGGTACTGCGGTCGGAGTTGGGGAGCAGTACTTC
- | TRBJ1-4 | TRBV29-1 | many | CSASGGELFF | TGCAGCGCTTCGGGGGGTGAACTGTTTTTT
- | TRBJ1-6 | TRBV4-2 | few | CASSQEGRANAPLHF | TGTGCCAGCAGCCAAGAGGGCAGGGCTAATGCACCCCTCCACTTT
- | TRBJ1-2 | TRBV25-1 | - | CASSGGRAGYTF | TGTGCCAGCAGTGGAGGGAGGGCTGGCTACACCTTC
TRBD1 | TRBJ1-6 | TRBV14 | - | CASSLTGFNSPLHF | TGTGCCAGCAGCCTGACAGGGTTCAATTCACCCCTCCACTTT
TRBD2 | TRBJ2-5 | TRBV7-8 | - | CASSLGGGLQETQYF | TGTGCCAGCAGCTTAGGGGGAGGGCTACAAGAGACCCAGTACTTC
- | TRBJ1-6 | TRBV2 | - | CASSDVSPLHF | TGTGCCAGCAGTGACGTTTCACCCCTCCACTTT
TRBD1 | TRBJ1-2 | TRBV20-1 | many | CSASGTGGGYTF | TGCAGTGCCTCCGGGACAGGGGGAGGCTACACCTTC
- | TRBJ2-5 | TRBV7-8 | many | CASSLARLETQYF | TGTGCCAGCAGCTTAGCCAGGTTAGAGACCCAGTACTTC
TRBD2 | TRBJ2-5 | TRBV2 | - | CASSVERGQETQYF | TGTGCCAGCAGTGTAGAGCGGGGACAAGAGACCCAGTACTTC
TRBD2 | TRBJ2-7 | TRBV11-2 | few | CASSLLPVASGGLYEQYF | TGTGCCAGCAGCCTATTACCGGTGGCTAGCGGGGGGCTCTACGAGCAGTACTTC
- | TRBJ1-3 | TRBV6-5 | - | CASSYSSLQRSGNTIYF | TGTGCCAGCAGTTACTCGAGTTTACAGCGCTCTGGAAACACCATATATTTT
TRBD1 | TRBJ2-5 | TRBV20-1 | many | CNARVTGDNQETQYF | TGCAATGCTAGGGTGACAGGGGATAACCAAGAGACCCAGTACTTC
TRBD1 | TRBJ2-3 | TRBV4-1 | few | CASSSGTAGGDTQYF | TGCGCCAGCAGCTCCGGGACAGCTGGGGGAGATACGCAGTATTTT
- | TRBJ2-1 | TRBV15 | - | CATSRQQGTRYNEQFF | TGTGCCACCAGCAGGCAACAGGGCACAAGGTACAATGAGCAGTTCTTC
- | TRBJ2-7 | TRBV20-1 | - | CSARDAQSSYEQYF | TGCAGTGCTAGAGATGCCCAGAGCTCCTACGAGCAGTACTTC
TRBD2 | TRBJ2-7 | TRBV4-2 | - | CASSQRTSGRLPHEQYF | TGTGCCAGCAGCCAAAGGACTAGCGGGAGGCTCCCCCACGAGCAGTACTTC
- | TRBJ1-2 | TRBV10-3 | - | CAISEGIGYTF | TGTGCCATCAGTGAGGGGATTGGCTACACCTTC
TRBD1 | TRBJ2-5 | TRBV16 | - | CASSEDRGAETQYF | TGTGCCAGCAGCGAGGACAGGGGGGCGGAGACCCAGTACTTC
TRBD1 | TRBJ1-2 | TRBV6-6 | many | CASSLTGDYGYTF | TGTGCCAGCAGTTTGACAGGGGACTATGGCTACACCTTC
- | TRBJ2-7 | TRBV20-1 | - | CSARASGSYEQYF | TGCAGTGCTAGGGCTAGTGGCTCCTACGAGCAGTACTTC
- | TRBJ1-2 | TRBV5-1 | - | CASSLILSDFNYGCTF | TGCGCCAGCAGCTTGATTTTGTCGGACTTTAACTATGGCTGCACCTTC
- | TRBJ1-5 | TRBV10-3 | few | CAISQGTEQPQHF | TGTGCCATCAGTCAAGGGACCGAGCAGCCCCAGCATTTT
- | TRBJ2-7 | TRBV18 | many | CASSPNGGFYEQYF | TGTGCCAGCTCACCTAATGGAGGGTTCTACGAGCAGTACTTC
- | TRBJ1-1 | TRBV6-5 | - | CASSLGHTEAFF | TGTGCCAGCAGTTTGGGGCACACTGAAGCTTTCTTT
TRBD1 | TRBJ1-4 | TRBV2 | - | CATILGQGREKLFF | TGTGCCACCATTTTAGGACAGGGAAGGGAAAAACTGTTTTTT
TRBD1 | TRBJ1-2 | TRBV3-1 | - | CASSQVGQGVHGCTF | TGTGCCAGCAGCCAAGTGGGACAGGGGGTTCATGGCTGCACCTTC
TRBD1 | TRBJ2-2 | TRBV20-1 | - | CSAPGTGLTGELFF | TGCAGTGCTCCCGGGACAGGCCTCACCGGGGAGCTGTTTTTT
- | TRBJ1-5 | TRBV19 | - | CASSISQGSRSNQPQHF | TGTGCCAGTAGTATAAGTCAGGGGTCAAGGAGCAATCAGCCCCAGCATTTT